The 20 T cell receptor beta chains below all came from one sample that was sequenced in a study of shared clonotypes between healthy human individuals. Generated by immunoSEQ multiplex PCR, the TCRdb table keeps only in-frame clones and is missing some. This table has under 600,000 clones, around three quarters appearing once. Material: PBMCs. The receptors originated from a middle-aged woman in good health. Some clones in this sample may be carry-over from other donors' samples.

V usage is TRBV28 and J usage is TRBJ2-1; TRBD2 might be the D (6 bases). With 4 bases removed from V and 12 bases from J, the gap between germline ends came to 19 bases. This CDR3 is built from 14 residues. Germline CDR1 MDHEN, CDR2 SYDVKM. CDR3 coding DNA: TGTGCCAGCAGTTCTGGGGGTTTGCGGGGCTTGCAGTTCTTC. It translates to CASSSGGLRGLQFF.

V usage is TRBV6-1 and J usage is TRBJ1-1, with D uncertain. The CDR3 length is 11 residues. Trimming pared 8 bases from V and 1 base from J, leaving 5 bases between. The V gene's germline CDR1 is MNHNS and CDR2 SASEGT. The CDR3 reads CASEENTEAFF. CDR3 coding DNA: TGTGCCAGCGAAGAGAACACTGAAGCTTTCTTT.

Worth noting for this clone: A read error may be the cause here, since a much bigger clone is one base away. Without the conserved terminal phenylalanine or tryptophan, this CDR3 likely stems from a read error. The same CDR3 also results from other DNA sequences found in this sample. J is TRBJ2-2 and V is TRBV30; the D is unclear. Germline lookup yields CDR1 GTSNPN and CDR2 SVGIG (reference sequence). The CDR3 has 12 residues. The CDR3 loop reads CAWSWDTGELFI. CDR3 in DNA: TGCGCCTGGTCGTGGGACACCGGGGAGCTGTTTATC.

This clone was observed a handful of times. The chain links TRBV5-5 to TRBJ2-3; D is undetermined. V shed 4 bases and J shed 6 bases, with 6 bases lying between them. The CDR3 runs to 11 residues. Per the germline V gene, CDR1 is SGHKS and CDR2 is YYEKEE (reference sequence). The CDR3 sequence is CASSPRDTQYF. The DNA for the CDR3 is TGTGCCAGCAGCCCCAGGGATACGCAGTATTTT.

J is TRBJ2-2 and V is TRBV29-1; 8 nucleotides match TRBD1. Germline V CDR1 and CDR2: SQVTM, ANQGSEA. The ends lost 6 bases at V and 4 bases at J; junction bases unmatched: 7. The CDR3 is 14 residues long. CDR3 sequence: CSVETGAGTGELFF. The CDR3 nucleotides are TGCAGCGTAGAGACAGGGGCCGGCACCGGGGAGCTGTTTTTT.

J is TRBJ2-1 and V is TRBV7-2, with 7 bases aligning to TRBD2. V trimming: 6 bases; J trimming: 9 bases; junction bases outside the gene matches: 14. This CDR3 spans 15 amino acids. CDR1 SGHTA and CDR2 FQGNSA come from the germline V gene. The CDR3 nucleotides read TGTGCCAGCAGAACCGTAGGCGGGAGTGGTAGTGAGCAGTTCTTC. It translates to CASRTVGGSGSEQFF. The full variable domain, in which reference TRBV7-2 and TRBJ2-1 provide the parts outside the CDR3, is GAGVSQSPSNKVTEKGKDVELRCDPISGHTALYWYRQSLGQGLEFLIYFQGNSAPDKSGLPSDRFSAERTGGSVSTLTIQRTQQEDSAVYLCASRTVGGSGSEQFFGPGTRLTVL.

CDR3 region: CASSLGRGLDTQYF. The CDR3 region has the DNA TGTGCCAGCAGTTTAGGCAGGGGGCTGGATACGCAGTATTTT. V and J are TRBV27 and TRBJ2-3; the match to TRBD1 covers 8 bases. The CDR3 totals 14 residues. Germline V CDR1 and CDR2: MNHEY, SMNVEV (reference sequence). V shed 2 bases and J 6 bases; nucleotides not matched to a gene: 4.

This sequence joins TRBV13 and TRBJ1-3, with a possible D match to TRBD1 (5 bases). The V end lost 2 bases, the J end lost 4 bases, and 12 bases lay between the germline ends. Germline CDR1 PRHDT, CDR2 FYEKMQ (reference sequence). The CDR3 loop spans 15 amino acids. The CDR3 DNA reads TGTGCCAGCAGCTTAAGGGGATCGGTCGGAAACACCATATATTTT. The encoded protein is CASSLRGSVGNTIYF.

This chain joins TRBV5-1 and TRBJ1-3; D is unresolved. V was cut by 0 bases and J by 3 bases, with 19 bases left in between. The CDR3 sequence is 18 residues long. CDR1 is SGHRS, CDR2 YFSETQ, per germline. The CDR3 region is CASSLAGFVGDYGNTIYF. In nucleotides, the CDR3 is TGCGCCAGCAGCTTGGCCGGATTCGTCGGAGACTATGGAAACACCATATATTTT.

The chain combines TRBV19 with TRBJ1-1; 8 bases agree with TRBD1. There are 15 residues in the CDR3. The germline gives CDR1 LNHDA, CDR2 SQIVND (reference sequence). Trimming removed 1 base from V and 1 base from J; junction bases left unmatched: 2. In DNA form, the CDR3 reads TGTGCCAGTAGTATAGTTGGGACAGGGAACACTGAAGCTTTCTTT. As protein: CASSIVGTGNTEAFF.

This clone was seen a handful of times. This chain links TRBV14 with TRBJ1-2; D possibly corresponds to TRBD1 (5 bases). CDR1 and CDR2 (germline): SGHDN, FVKESK. The ends were cut back, 1 base at V and 2 bases at J, with 8 bases in the middle. The CDR3 totals 14 residues. CDR3 in amino acids: CASSQGRGNYGYTF. The DNA of the CDR3 is TGTGCCAGCAGCCAAGGGAGGGGAAACTATGGCTACACCTTC.

The chain links TRBV7-2 to TRBJ2-5; perhaps TRBD2 as D (5 bases). CDR3 length: 17 amino acids. Trimming cost V 1 base and J 2 bases, with 17 bases left between them. From germline, CDR1 is SGHTA and CDR2 FQGNSA. CDR3 region: CASSLGTSSQPQETQYF. The CDR3 DNA is TGTGCCAGCAGCTTAGGGACTTCCTCACAACCACAAGAGACCCAGTACTTC.

This chain connects TRBV10-3 to TRBJ2-3, with D possibly matching TRBD2 (5 bases). Germline loops: CDR1 ENHRY, CDR2 SYGVKD. The CDR3 covers 15 residues. Deletions cut 5 bases from V and 1 base from J, with 13 bases between. CDR3 sequence (DNA): TGTGCCATCAGTTTGTCTAGCAGTGGCACAGATACGCAGTATTTT. It codes for CAISLSSSGTDTQYF.

This rearrangement joins TRBV7-8 to TRBJ1-6; D might be TRBD1 (6 bases). This CDR3 contains 16 residues. The ends were cut back, 4 bases at V and 0 bases at J, with 10 bases in the middle. Germline V gene lookup returns CDR1 SGHVS and CDR2 FQNEAQ. CDR3 nucleotides: TGTGCCAGCAGCTCAGACAGGAGCTCCTATAATTCACCCCTCCACTTT. Protein sequence: CASSSDRSSYNSPLHF. The variable domain in full, with the rest retrieved from reference TRBV7-8 and TRBJ1-6, is GAGVSQSPRYKVAKRGQDVALRCDPISGHVSLFWYQQALGQGPEFLTYFQNEAQLDKSGLPSDRFFAERPEGSVSTLKIQRTQQEDSAVYLCASSSDRSSYNSPLHFGNGTRLTVT.

The sample holds one count of this clone. The rearrangement joins TRBV9 to TRBJ2-1; 12 bases map to TRBD2. The CDR3 is 16 amino acids. The ends lost 4 bases at V and 7 bases at J; junction bases unmatched: 9. CDR1 and CDR2 (germline): SGDLS, YYNGEE. DNA for the CDR3: TGTGCCAGCAGCACTCTAGCGGGAGGGCTCAGGAATGAGCAGTTCTTC. This encodes CASSTLAGGLRNEQFF.

The V call is TRBV5-6, the J call TRBJ2-7; no firm D call. Trimming stripped 6 bases from V and 0 bases from J, with 13 bases between. The CDR3 contains 14 residues. Germline V gives CDR1 SGHDT, CDR2 YYEEEE. The CDR3, as DNA: TGTGCCAGCACCCCAACCCGGAGCTCCTACGAGCAGTACTTC. This codes for CASTPTRSSYEQYF.

This clone was counted only a few times. The rearrangement uses TRBV6-6 and TRBJ2-2, with D unresolved. CDR3 size: 15 residues. The germline V and J ends were trimmed by 0 bases and 2 bases, with 7 bases remaining between them. CDR1 MNHNY and CDR2 SVGAGI come from the germline V gene (reference sequence). The CDR3 protein is CASSYSMRNTGELFF. The CDR3, as DNA: TGTGCCAGCAGTTACTCGATGAGAAACACCGGGGAGCTGTTTTTT.

The chain couples TRBV15 to TRBJ2-4; perhaps D is TRBD1 or TRBD2 (6 bases each). From germline, CDR1 is LNHNV and CDR2 YYDKDF (reference sequence). This CDR3 is 15 amino acids long. The V end was cut by 1 base, the J end by 1 base, with 8 bases between. The CDR3 bases are TGTGCCACCAGCAGAGGGGGGGCCGCCAAAAACATTCAGTACTTC. Translation gives CATSRGGAAKNIQYF.

This clone was observed a single time. This chain links TRBV6-1 with TRBJ2-3; D remains unclear. The CDR3 length is 13 residues. V lost 6 bases and J 1 base, leaving 8 bases between the germline ends. The germline CDR1 and CDR2 sequences are MNHNS and SASEGT. The CDR3 loop reads CASRLQGTDTQYF. The DNA of the CDR3 is TGTGCCAGCAGACTCCAGGGCACAGATACGCAGTATTTT.

The V and J genes are TRBV5-1 and TRBJ2-7; 8 bases fit TRBD1. The CDR3 contains 14 residues. J lost 1 base, V lost 4 bases, and 4 bases had no gene match. The germline CDR1 and CDR2 sequences are SGHRS and YFSETQ. CDR3 nucleotides: TGCGCCAGCAGCAAGGACAGGGCTTCCTACGAGCAGTACTTC. Its protein is CASSKDRASYEQYF.